This T cell receptor beta chain was retrieved from a study of blood T cell repertoires in COVID-19. At the level of the study: The study drew acute and convalescent COVID-19 samples from the United States, Italy and Spain. PBMCs, B-cell-depleted T cells, or T cells were the source of the cDNA or gDNA that made up the material.

Original analysis: Estimation of nucleated cell counts was performed using reference gene primer amplification. TCRdb's table, derived via immunoSEQ multiplex PCR, lists solely in-frame clones and lacks some. V and J calls and clone size are copied from that table; D and trimming were computed from the DNA. The table has approximately 180,000 clones, around 85% seen once. V trimming: 3 bases; J trimming: 6 bases; junction bases outside the gene matches: 6. The CDR3 covers 15 residues. Germline lookup yields CDR1 SGHDT and CDR2 YYEEEE. Seattle patients were enrolled while actively infected and followed longitudinally.

The sample taken for sequencing was peripheral blood. V usage is TRBV5-6 and J usage is TRBJ1-6, with 7 positions matching TRBD1. The TCR originated in a person aged 65-85 years with COVID-19, enrolled during active disease. CDR3 amino acids: CASSSPGQSNSPLHF. CDR3 DNA sequence: TGTGCCAGCAGCTCACCGGGACAGAGTAATTCACCCCTCCACTTT.